A selection of T cell receptor beta chains follows, all from one sample in a study of CD8+ T cells in alopecia areata. Clones were read by immunoSEQ multiplex PCR, and TCRdb kept only the in-frame ones, dropping some. The repertoire holds about 190,000 clones, with 64% as singletons. Sample: CD4+ T cells sorted from blood, taken at week 4, from a patient treated with tofacitinib. These receptors were collected from a human donor with alopecia areata. CDR3s include the opening cysteine and the closing phenylalanine or tryptophan. A D gene is named only where the DNA matches it firmly. A clone size is listed for some rows: how often the clone was seen (once, few, many), or a class if it is expanded.

v_gene	d_gene	j_gene	abundance	CDR3aa	CDR3nt
TRBV18	NA	TRBJ2-2	NA	CASSPPINTGELFF	TGTGCCAGCTCACCCCCGATCAACACCGGGGAGCTGTTTTTT
TRBV2	TRBD2	TRBJ2-2	few	CASRRIAGGTGELFF	TGTGCCAGCCGCCGTATAGCGGGAGGGACCGGGGAGCTGTTTTTT
TRBV30	NA	TRBJ1-2	NA	CAWSRTDSLYGYTF	TGTGCCTGGAGCCGGACCGACAGTCTATATGGCTACACCTTC
TRBV30	NA	TRBJ2-5	NA	CAWSELLPLRQETQYF	TGTGCCTGGAGCGAGCTCCTCCCGCTCAGGCAAGAGACCCAGTACTTC
TRBV5-6	TRBD1	TRBJ1-2	NA	CASSLIALGQGVRGYTF	TGTGCCAGCAGCTTGATCGCCCTGGGACAGGGAGTAAGAGGCTACACCTTC
TRBV2	TRBD1	TRBJ1-5	NA	CASSPRQGNQPQHF	TGTGCCAGCAGCCCGAGACAGGGGAATCAGCCCCAGCATTTT
TRBV15	NA	TRBJ2-5	NA	CATSRSPGFSGETQYF	TGTGCCACCAGCAGGTCCCCAGGGTTTTCAGGAGAGACCCAGTACTTC
TRBV2	NA	TRBJ2-5	NA	CASSESGTPETQYF	TGTGCCAGCAGTGAATCTGGGACCCCAGAGACCCAGTACTTC
TRBV7-2	NA	TRBJ2-5	NA	CASSWSGEETQYF	TGTGCCAGCAGCTGGAGTGGGGAAGAGACCCAGTACTTC
TRBV6-6	TRBD1	TRBJ1-1	NA	CASSNSQGGYTEAFF	TGTGCCAGCAGTAACTCACAGGGGGGATACACTGAAGCTTTCTTT
TRBV4-3	NA	TRBJ1-2	NA	CASSQEWGNYGYTF	TGCGCCAGCAGCCAAGAATGGGGGAACTATGGCTACACCTTC
TRBV6-1	NA	TRBJ2-7	NA	CASSASGFRYEQYF	TGTGCCAGCAGTGCGTCAGGTTTTAGGTACGAGCAGTACTTC
TRBV5-1	TRBD2	TRBJ2-1	NA	CASSSGGYNEQFF	TGCGCCAGCAGCAGCGGGGGATACAATGAGCAGTTCTTC
TRBV11-1	TRBD1	TRBJ1-1	few	CASSPTGDTEAFF	TGTGCCAGCAGCCCAACAGGGGACACTGAAGCTTTCTTT
TRBV11-2	TRBD1	TRBJ2-4	once	CASSLDRVAIQYF	TGTGCCAGCAGCTTGGACAGGGTTGCCATTCAGTACTTC
TRBV6-1	TRBD1	TRBJ1-1	NA	CASSEDRGRTEAFF	TGTGCCAGCAGCGAGGACAGGGGGCGGACTGAAGCTTTCTTT
TRBV27	TRBD2	TRBJ2-1	NA	CASSLSLAGGPNEQFF	TGTGCCAGCAGTTTATCGTTAGCGGGGGGGCCTAATGAGCAGTTCTTC
TRBV29-1	TRBD2	TRBJ2-1	NA	CSVGGAGRLSYNEQFF	TGCAGCGTTGGGGGAGCGGGGAGACTCTCCTACAATGAGCAGTTCTTC
TRBV30	TRBD1	TRBJ1-5	NA	CAWAGTGKQPQHF	TGTGCCTGGGCCGGGACAGGGAAGCAGCCCCAGCATTTT
TRBV7-2	TRBD2	TRBJ2-5	NA	CASSLSGGEQETQYF	TGTGCCAGCAGCTTAAGCGGGGGGGAACAAGAGACCCAGTACTTC
TRBV10-3	NA	TRBJ2-2	NA	CAISATPGPGELFF	TGTGCCATCAGTGCCACTCCGGGACCCGGGGAGCTGTTTTTT
TRBV6-5	TRBD1	TRBJ2-7	NA	CASSTGQGWDGYEYF	TGTGCCAGCAGTACAGGACAGGGCTGGGATGGATACGAGTACTTC
TRBV27	TRBD1	TRBJ1-2	NA	CASSPGQERGYTF	TGTGCCAGCAGTCCTGGACAGGAGAGAGGCTACACCTTC
TRBV7-2	NA	TRBJ2-5	NA	CASSSTSPETQYF	TGTGCCAGCAGCTCTACCAGCCCAGAGACCCAGTACTTC
TRBV13	TRBD2	TRBJ2-7	NA	CASSSAGAPYEQYF	TGTGCCAGCAGTTCAGCGGGGGCTCCCTACGAGCAGTACTTC
TRBV28	NA	TRBJ2-5	NA	CASSLVGGGETQYF	TGTGCCAGCAGCCTAGTGGGAGGGGGTGAGACCCAGTACTTC
TRBV29-1	NA	TRBJ1-1	few	CSVRRASNTEAFF	TGCAGCGTTCGCAGGGCAAGTAACACTGAAGCTTTCTTT
TRBV15	NA	TRBJ2-2	NA	CATSREVTGELFF	TGTGCCACCAGCAGAGAAGTCACCGGGGAGCTGTTTTTT
TRBV19	NA	TRBJ1-6	many	CASGDRTSPLHF	TGTGCCAGTGGAGACAGGACCTCACCCCTCCACTTT
TRBV29-1	NA	TRBJ2-3	NA	CSVRGTTDTQYF	TGCAGCGTTAGGGGGACCACAGATACGCAGTATTTT
TRBV29-1	NA	TRBJ1-2	NA	CSPGFRAVGYYGYTF	TGCAGCCCAGGATTCAGGGCGGTGGGCTACTATGGCTACACCTTC
TRBV5-4	TRBD2	TRBJ2-5	NA	CASSLGPTLAVQLQETQYF	TGTGCCAGCAGCTTGGGGCCCACACTAGCGGTGCAACTCCAAGAGACCCAGTACTTC
TRBV7-9	NA	TRBJ2-5	few	CASSLYVGEETQYF	TGTGCCAGCAGCTTATATGTGGGAGAAGAGACCCAGTACTTC
TRBV14	TRBD2	TRBJ2-5	NA	CASSQLAGPRETQYF	TGTGCCAGCAGCCAACTAGCGGGACCGAGGGAGACCCAGTACTTC
TRBV29-1	NA	TRBJ2-5	NA	CSVEGGGERETQYF	TGCAGCGTTGAAGGGGGGGGCGAGAGGGAGACCCAGTACTTC
TRBV4-3	NA	TRBJ2-3	NA	CASSQDWPLGTDTQYF	TGCGCCAGCAGCCAAGATTGGCCCCTCGGCACAGATACGCAGTATTTT
TRBV5-1	NA	TRBJ2-3	few	CASSLEGTDTQYF	TGCGCCAGCAGCTTGGAGGGCACAGATACGCAGTATTTT
TRBV9	TRBD2	TRBJ2-1	NA	CASSARGTSGGTSYNEQFF	TGTGCCAGCAGCGCTCGAGGGACTAGCGGGGGGACCTCCTACAATGAGCAGTTCTTC
TRBV20-1	NA	TRBJ2-3	NA	CSAPLGDTQYF	TGCAGTGCGCCCCTCGGGGATACGCAGTATTTT
TRBV4-1	NA	TRBJ1-1	once	CASSQKPRVNTEAFF	TGCGCCAGCAGCCAAAAGCCCAGGGTGAACACTGAAGCTTTCTTT
TRBV28	NA	TRBJ2-5	few	CASRSEAGGQETQYF	TGTGCCAGCAGGTCGGAGGCCGGGGGCCAAGAGACCCAGTACTTC
TRBV7-2	NA	TRBJ2-5	NA	CASSLPQAGGDGGTQYF	TGTGCCAGCAGCTTACCACAAGCCGGGGGTGACGGGGGGACCCAGTACTTC